This entry features one T cell receptor (beta chain) sequence. Its antigen is not identified. The CDR3 has 15 residues. The data derive from a study of cytomegalovirus exposure and HLA in healthy donors. General study results and limits: One variant, a missense change in DCLRE1C, was linked in a later analysis to TCR beta V- and J-gene trimming. A few CMV-associated chains were confirmed in vitro to be specific for CMV antigens.

There were likely unrecorded immune exposures, though donors were nominally healthy when sampled. A multiplex PCR was run with 60 Vbeta primers and 13 Jbeta primers. Using immunoSEQ multiplex PCR, the repertoire was profiled, and TCRdb retains in-frame clones only, with some absent. This table has roughly 140,000 clones, about 80% appearing once. Sample: PBMCs. This receptor was taken from a male donor in good health and CMV-seronegative. V gene TRBV12-1 combines with J gene TRBJ1-1. TRBV12-1 is flagged as a pseudogene. The CDR3 region has the DNA TGTGCCAGCAGCGCCGGACGGGAGATGAACACTGAAGCTTTCTTT. Translation: CASSAGREMNTEAFF.